Below, one T cell receptor beta chain is given with its context. The data are from a study of patients and donors after allogeneic stem cell transplantation. The germline CDR1 and CDR2 sequences are SGHDT and YYEEEE. V lost 4 bases to trimming and J lost 5 bases, with 19 bases between them. This CDR3 spans 15 amino acids. MiXCR, applied by TCRdb to the RT-PCR reads, yields one record per CDR3 protein. Of about 150,000 distinct CDR3 sequences listed, about two fifths were seen once; the top ten hold less than 60%. The clonotype originates from a human donor who was either an allogeneic HSCT recipient or a stem cell or donor lymphocyte infusion donor (not recorded which). It is not recorded whose cells these are; they may come from a transplant donor. Sequencing was done on a sample of blood, either unsorted or a sorted T cell fraction (not recorded which). The chain is built from TRBV5-6 and TRBJ2-7; D is perhaps TRBD1 (5 bases). The DNA for the CDR3 is TGTGCCAGCAGCCTGGAAGGCAGGGCCTTCCACGAGCAGTACTTC. The encoded protein is CASSLEGRAFHEQYF.